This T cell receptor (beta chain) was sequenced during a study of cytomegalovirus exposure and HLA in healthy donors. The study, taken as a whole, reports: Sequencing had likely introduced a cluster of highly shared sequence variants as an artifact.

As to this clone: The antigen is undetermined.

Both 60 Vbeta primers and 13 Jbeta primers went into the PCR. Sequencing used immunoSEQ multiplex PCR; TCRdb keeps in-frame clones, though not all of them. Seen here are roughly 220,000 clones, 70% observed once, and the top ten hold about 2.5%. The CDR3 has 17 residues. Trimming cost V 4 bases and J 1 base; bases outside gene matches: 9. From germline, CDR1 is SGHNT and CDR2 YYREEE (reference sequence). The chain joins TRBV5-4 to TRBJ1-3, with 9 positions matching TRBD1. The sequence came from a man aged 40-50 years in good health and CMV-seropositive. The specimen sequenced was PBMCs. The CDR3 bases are TGTGCCAGCAGCCCGGGACAGGGAGGTTATTCTGGAAACACCATATATTTT. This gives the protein CASSPGQGGYSGNTIYF.